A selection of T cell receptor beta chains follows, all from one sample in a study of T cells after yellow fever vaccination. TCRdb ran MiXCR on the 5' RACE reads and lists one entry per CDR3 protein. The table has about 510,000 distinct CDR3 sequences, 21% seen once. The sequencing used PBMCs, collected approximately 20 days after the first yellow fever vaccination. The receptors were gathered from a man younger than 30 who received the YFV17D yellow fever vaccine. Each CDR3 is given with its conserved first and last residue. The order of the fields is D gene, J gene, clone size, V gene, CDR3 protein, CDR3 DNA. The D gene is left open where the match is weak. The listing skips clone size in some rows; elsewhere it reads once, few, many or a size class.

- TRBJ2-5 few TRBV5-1 CASSARAAGQQETQYF TGCGCCAGCAGCGCCCGGGCAGCGGGACAGCAAGAGACCCAGTACTTC
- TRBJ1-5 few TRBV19 CASSTPGSNQPQHF TGTGCCAGTAGTACCCCAGGGAGCAATCAGCCCCAGCATTTT
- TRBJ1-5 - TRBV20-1 CSARVRGLRNQPQHF TGCAGTGCTAGAGTGAGGGGACTGCGCAATCAGCCCCAGCATTTT
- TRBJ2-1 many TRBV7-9 CASRVLSSYNEQFF TGTGCCAGCAGGGTGTTGAGCTCCTACAATGAGCAGTTCTTC
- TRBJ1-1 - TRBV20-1 CSAGNGNMNTEAFF TGCAGTGCTGGCAACGGGAATATGAACACTGAAGCTTTCTTT
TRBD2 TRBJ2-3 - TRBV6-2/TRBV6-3 CASSTRGTTTSIDTQYF TGTGCCAGCAGTACCCGGGGGACTACCACTAGCATAGATACGCAGTATTTT
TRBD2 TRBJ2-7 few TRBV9 CASSVTSGTPYEQYF TGTGCCAGCAGCGTAACTAGCGGGACCCCCTACGAGCAGTACTTC
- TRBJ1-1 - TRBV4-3 CASSQDIGQPMNTEAFF TGCGCCAGCAGCCAAGATATAGGACAGCCCATGAACACTGAAGCTTTCTTT
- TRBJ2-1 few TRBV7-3 CASSSFGKQDNEQFF TGTGCCAGCAGCTCGTTCGGAAAGCAAGACAATGAGCAGTTCTTC
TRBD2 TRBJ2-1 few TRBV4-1 CASSRGLDSEQFF TGCGCCAGCAGCCGAGGACTAGATAGTGAGCAGTTCTTC
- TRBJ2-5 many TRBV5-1 CASRGQETQYF TGCGCCAGCAGAGGGCAAGAGACCCAGTACTTC
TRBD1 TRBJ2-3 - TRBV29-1 CSAARGQGRSDTQYF TGCAGCGCCGCCCGAGGACAGGGGAGGTCAGATACGCAGTATTTT
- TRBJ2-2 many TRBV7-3 CASSLNRLTGELFF TGTGCCAGCAGCTTAAACAGACTTACCGGGGAGCTGTTTTTT
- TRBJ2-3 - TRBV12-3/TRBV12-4 CASSLVTATDTQYF TGTGCCAGCAGTTTAGTGACAGCGACAGATACGCAGTATTTT
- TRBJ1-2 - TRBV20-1 CSASRDFYGYTF TGCAGTGCGTCCCGGGACTTCTATGGCTACACCTTC
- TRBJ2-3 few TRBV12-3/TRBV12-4 CASRLEADTQYF TGTGCCAGCAGACTTGAAGCGGATACGCAGTATTTT
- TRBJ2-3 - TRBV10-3 CAITRGAETDTQYF TGTGCCATCACCCGGGGGGCCGAGACAGATACGCAGTATTTT
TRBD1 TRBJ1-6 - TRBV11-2 CASSFRGGTGVNSPLHF TGTGCCAGCAGCTTCCGCGGAGGGACAGGAGTTAATTCACCCCTCCACTTT
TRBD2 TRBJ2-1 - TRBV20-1 CSARYPGLAGVHEQFF TGCAGTGCTAGATACCCGGGACTAGCGGGGGTCCATGAGCAGTTCTTC
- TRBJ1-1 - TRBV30 CAWEGGNQAFF TGTGCCTGGGAAGGGGGGAACCAAGCTTTCTTT
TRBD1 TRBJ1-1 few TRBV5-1 CASSWTGSDTEAFF TGCGCCAGCAGCTGGACAGGGTCCGACACTGAAGCTTTCTTT
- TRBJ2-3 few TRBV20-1 CSAGSLGGDTQYF TGCAGTGCTGGATCCCTGGGGGGAGATACGCAGTATTTT
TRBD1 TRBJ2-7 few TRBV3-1 CASSQMTGNEQYF TGTGCCAGCAGCCAAATGACAGGGAACGAGCAGTACTTC
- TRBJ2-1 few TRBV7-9 CASSLDARNEQFF TGTGCCAGCAGCTTAGATGCGCGCAATGAGCAGTTCTTC
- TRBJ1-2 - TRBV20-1 CSAGSPRDIPPGYTF TGCAGTGCTGGAAGCCCCAGGGACATTCCTCCGGGCTACACCTTC
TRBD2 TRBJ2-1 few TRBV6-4 CASSPTSASYNEQFF TGTGCCAGCAGTCCGACTAGCGCGTCCTACAATGAGCAGTTCTTC
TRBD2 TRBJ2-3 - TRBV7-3 CASSTGLAFPDTQYF TGTGCCAGCAGCACGGGACTAGCGTTTCCAGATACGCAGTATTTT
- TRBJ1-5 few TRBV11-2 CASSLDSLNNQPQHF TGTGCCAGCAGCTTAGATTCCCTCAACAATCAGCCCCAGCATTTT
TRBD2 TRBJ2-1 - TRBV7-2 CASSQTSGVYNEQFF TGTGCCAGCAGCCAAACTAGCGGGGTGTACAATGAGCAGTTCTTC
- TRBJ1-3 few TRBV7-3 CASSPAGGEGNTIYF TGTGCCAGCAGCCCTGCCGGGGGGGAAGGAAACACCATATATTTT
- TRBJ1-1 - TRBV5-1 CASSLGGREAFF TGCGCCAGCAGCTTGGGAGGCCGGGAAGCTTTCTTT
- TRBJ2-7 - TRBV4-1 CASSQDLGGLGYEQYF TGCGCCAGCAGCCAAGATCTTGGCGGGTTAGGCTACGAGCAGTACTTC
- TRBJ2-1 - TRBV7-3 CASSVGTKQFF TGTGCCAGCAGCGTTGGGACGAAGCAGTTCTTC
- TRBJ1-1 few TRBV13 CASSSPTQGIREAFF TGTGCCAGCAGCTCCCCCACACAGGGAATCCGCGAAGCTTTCTTT
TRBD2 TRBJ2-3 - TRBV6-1 CASTRTSGSTDTQYF TGTGCCAGCACCAGGACTAGCGGGAGCACAGATACGCAGTATTTT
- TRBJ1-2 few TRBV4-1 CASSHLAGSGYTF TGCGCCAGCAGCCATCTCGCAGGGAGCGGCTACACCTTC
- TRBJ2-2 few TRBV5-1 CASSPAVEAGELFF TGCGCCAGCAGCCCGGCGGTGGAGGCCGGGGAGCTGTTTTTT
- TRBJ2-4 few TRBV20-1 CSASEGRSRDIQYF TGCAGTGCTAGTGAGGGACGGTCGAGGGACATTCAGTACTTC
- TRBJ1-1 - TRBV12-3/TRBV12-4 CASTFRGDTEAFF TGTGCCAGCACCTTCCGAGGGGACACTGAAGCTTTCTTT
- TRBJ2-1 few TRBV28 CASKRGQSSYNEQFF TGTGCCAGCAAGAGGGGCCAGAGCTCCTACAATGAGCAGTTCTTC
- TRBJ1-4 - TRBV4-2 CASSLSNEKLFF TGTGCCAGCAGCCTCTCCAATGAAAAACTGTTTTTT
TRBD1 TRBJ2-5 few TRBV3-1 CASRQRQGAKETQYF TGTGCCAGCAGGCAACGACAGGGAGCGAAAGAGACCCAGTACTTC
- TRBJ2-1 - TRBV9 CASSVGGREQFF TGTGCCAGCAGCGTAGGGGGACGTGAGCAGTTCTTC
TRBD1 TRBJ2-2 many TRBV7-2 CASSLGDRANTGELFF TGTGCCAGCAGCTTAGGGGACAGGGCTAACACCGGGGAGCTGTTTTTT
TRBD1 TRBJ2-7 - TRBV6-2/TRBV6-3 CASRDRNYEQYF TGTGCCAGCAGGGACAGGAACTACGAGCAGTACTTC
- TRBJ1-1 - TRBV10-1 CASSESRMNTEAFF TGCGCCAGCAGTGAGTCGAGAATGAACACTGAAGCTTTCTTT
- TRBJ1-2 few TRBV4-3 CASSQDGAVGISSGYTF TGCGCCAGCAGCCAAGATGGAGCCGTCGGGATTAGTAGTGGCTACACCTTC
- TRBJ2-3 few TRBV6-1 CASSDPGATTQYF TGTGCCAGCAGTGACCCGGGAGCGACTACGCAGTATTTT
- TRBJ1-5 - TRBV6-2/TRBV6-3 CASRDTPNQPQHF TGTGCCAGCAGAGACACGCCCAATCAGCCCCAGCATTTT